This T cell receptor (beta chain) was sequenced for a study of T cell therapy after organ transplantation. The wider study: CMV-specific T cells, median 1.92 x 10^8, were given as 2 to 6 intravenous infusions. Findings of the study overall: CD8 clonality fold change after therapy inversely tracked pretherapy clonality.

Assay used: immunoSEQ multiplex PCR; TCRdb lists only in-frame clones, some missing. The sample has about 6,000 clones; less than 80% are singletons. Noted time point: 4-8 weeks after completion of therapy. As regards this clone: Its antigen is not identified. A read error may account for a junction end that differs from germline.

Looked up from germline, CDR1 is SGHVS and CDR2 is FNYEAQ. The CDR3 runs to 16 residues. The chain recombines TRBV7-6 with TRBJ1-1; 7 bases align to TRBD1. Sequencing used CD8+ T cells from blood, obtained after autologous CMV-specific T cell therapy. The TCR was taken from a human patient who had received a solid organ transplant and had CMV disease. Part of the T cell pool may stem from the graft donor. The CDR3 loop reads CASSIAAGTENTEAFF. In DNA, the CDR3 is TGTGCCAGCAGCATAGCCGCCGGGACAGAGAACACTGAAGCTTTCTTT.